Presented here are 9 T cell receptor beta chains from one specimen sequenced in a study of a mutant IDH1 vaccine in newly diagnosed glioma. The antigens for these receptors are not known. Method: immunoSEQ multiplex PCR; TCRdb's copy keeps in-frame clones and lacks some. The sample yields roughly 21,000 clones, 84% seen once. Time point denoted: week 47, end of study. The vaccine gave 300 ug of a 20-mer mutant IDH1 peptide subcutaneously per dose. The source was PBMCs, collected from a glioma patient whose treatment included an IDH1 peptide vaccine. These receptors all stem from a man aged 35 to 55 with glioma.

The chain joins TRBV5-6 to TRBJ2-7, with 7 bases matching TRBD1. The CDR3 length is 16 residues. Germline loops: CDR1 SGHDT, CDR2 YYEEEE. Trimming at V came to 0 bases and at J to 0 bases, leaving 6 bases not matched to a gene. The CDR3 sequence: CASSLEQDRSSYEQYF. CDR3 nucleotide sequence: TGTGCCAGCAGCTTGGAACAGGACAGGAGCTCCTACGAGCAGTACTTC.

The chain employs TRBV19 and TRBJ1-5, with a possible D match to TRBD1 (5 bases). Between the trimmed V and J ends, which lost 8 bases and 7 bases, there was a span of 27 bases. Germline V gene lookup returns CDR1 LNHDA and CDR2 SQIVND (reference sequence). The CDR3 length is 17 residues. The CDR3 bases are TGTGCCAGTCGGGACCAGGCAGGTGGACTGTTACAACAGCCCCAGCATTTT. It specifies CASRDQAGGLLQQPQHF.

The chain combines TRBV6-5 with TRBJ1-1; D is undetermined. The V end was cut by 3 bases, the J end by 1 base, with 6 bases between. The germline V gene encodes CDR1 MNHEY and CDR2 SVGAGI. The CDR3 consists of 13 residues. CDR3 loop: CASSYKANTEAFF. The CDR3, as DNA: TGTGCCAGCAGTTATAAGGCGAACACTGAAGCTTTCTTT.

This sequence joins TRBV19 and TRBJ1-1, with D perhaps TRBD1 (6 bases). CDR3 length equals 14 residues. V was pared by 3 bases and J by 1 base, with 9 bases between. Germline V gives CDR1 LNHDA, CDR2 SQIVND (reference sequence). CDR3 residues: CASSIRTENTEAFF. For the CDR3, the DNA is TGTGCCAGTAGTATCAGGACAGAGAACACTGAAGCTTTCTTT.

This clone was counted a few times. The chain recombines TRBV6-4 with TRBJ2-5, with TRBD2 matching over 10 bases. The ends lost 2 bases at V and 5 bases at J; junction bases unmatched: 8. This CDR3 has 16 residues. Germline V gene data show CDR1 as MRHNA and CDR2 as SNTAGT. The CDR3 loop reads CASSDKPAGGGETQYF. CDR3 sequence (DNA): TGTGCCAGCAGTGACAAACCAGCGGGAGGGGGGGAGACCCAGTACTTC.

By frequency in the sample, this clone is medium-sized. The identical CDR3 is also encoded by other nucleotide sequences in the sample. The J gene is TRBJ2-5, the V gene TRBV14; TRBD2 agrees at 7 bases. Germline CDR1 SGHDN, CDR2 FVKESK. The CDR3 is 14 residues long. V lost 1 base to trimming and J lost 2 bases; unmatched junction nucleotides: 1. For the CDR3, the DNA is TGTGCCAGCAGCCAAGCAGCGGGGCAAGAGACCCAGTACTTC. This encodes CASSQAAGQETQYF. Drawing the rest from reference TRBV14 and TRBJ2-5, the complete variable domain is EAGVTQFPSHSVIEKGQTVTLRCDPISGHDNLYWYRRVMGKEIKFLLHFVKESKQDESGMPNNRFLAERTGGTYSTLKVQPAELEDSGVYFCASSQAAGQETQYFGPGTRLLVL.

This clone was found a few times. The J gene is TRBJ1-4, the V gene TRBV5-1, with TRBD1 identical over 7 bases. CDR1 is SGHRS and CDR2 is YFSETQ in the germline V gene. The CDR3 spans 14 residues. Trimming cost V 5 bases and J 8 bases; bases outside gene matches: 9. The CDR3 loop reads CASSLGQVDEKLFF. CDR3 in DNA: TGCGCCAGCAGTCTTGGACAGGTAGACGAAAAACTGTTTTTT.

The V call is TRBV6-5, the J call TRBJ2-1; 10 nucleotides line up with TRBD2. The CDR3 runs to 13 residues. Looked up from germline, CDR1 is MNHEY and CDR2 is SVGAGI. After removal of 6 bases from V and 10 bases from J, the junction contained 6 bases not matched to a gene. As DNA, the CDR3 is TGTGCCAGCAGCACGGGACTAGCGAGGGAGCAGTTCTTC. It specifies CASSTGLAREQFF.

The rearrangement joins TRBV29-1 to TRBJ2-6; no firm D call. Trimming stripped 4 bases from V and 3 bases from J, with 10 bases between. The germline CDR1 and CDR2 sequences are SQVTM and ANQGSEA. The CDR3 loop spans 14 amino acids. The CDR3 DNA is TGCAGCGTTGCGTTAGGGATTGGGGCCAACGTCCTGACTTTC. Translation: CSVALGIGANVLTF. The entire variable domain, with the rest obtained from reference TRBV29-1 and TRBJ2-6, is as follows: SAVISQKPSRDICQRGTSLTIQCQVDSQVTMMFWYRQQPGQSLTLIATANQGSEATYESGFVIDKFPISRPNLTFSTLTVSNMSPEDSSIYLCSVALGIGANVLTFGAGSRLTVL.